Each of the 11 T cell receptor beta chains below was sequenced from the same sample in a study of T cell changes during pregnancy in multiple sclerosis. Method: immunoSEQ multiplex PCR; TCRdb's copy keeps in-frame clones and lacks some. This sample yields 78,000 or so clones, of which around nine tenths are seen a single time; approximately 0.44% belongs to the top ten. Here the sequenced sample was CD4+ T cells from peripheral blood mononuclear cells, taken before pregnancy. The source of these receptors is a female donor with multiple sclerosis, enrolled in a pregnancy study.

The chain uses TRBV5-4 and TRBJ2-5; the match to TRBD2 covers 10 bases. Looked up from germline, CDR1 is SGHNT and CDR2 is YYREEE (reference sequence). V dropped 0 bases and J dropped 5; count of bases not matched to a gene: 4. The CDR3 sequence is 15 residues long. The CDR3 region has the DNA TGTGCCAGCAGCTTGGGGCTAGCGGGAGTGGAGACCCAGTACTTC. Translated, it gives CASSLGLAGVETQYF.

This chain uses TRBV29-1 with TRBJ2-5; 7 nucleotides match TRBD1. Germline V CDR1 and CDR2: SQVTM, ANQGSEA. V shed 6 bases, J shed 2 bases, and the junction held 6 bases outside the gene matches. The CDR3 is 13 residues long. CDR3 in DNA: TGCAGCGTGCGGACAGGCGTACAAGAGACCCAGTACTTC. Translation gives CSVRTGVQETQYF.

The chain combines TRBV2 with TRBJ2-5; 10 nucleotides match TRBD2. J lost 1 base, V lost 7 bases, and 3 bases had no gene match. Germline V gives CDR1 SNHLY, CDR2 FYNNEI. CDR3 size: 14 residues. In DNA form, the CDR3 reads TGTGCCAGCAATCAGCGGGGGGGCCAAGAGACCCAGTACTTC. It is translated as CASNQRGGQETQYF.

The CDR3 DNA reads TGTGCCAGCAGCTTGAACGGTGACAGCTACGAGCAGTACTTC. Translation gives CASSLNGDSYEQYF. The rearrangement links TRBV5-4 to TRBJ2-7; possible D gene TRBD1, 5 bases. CDR1 is SGHNT and CDR2 is YYREEE in the germline V gene (reference sequence). V lost 1 base and J 3 bases, leaving 11 bases between the germline ends. The CDR3 is 14 amino acids.

The chain combines TRBV5-1 with TRBJ1-1, with D tentatively TRBD1 (6 bases). The CDR3 extends over 14 amino acids. CDR1 is SGHRS and CDR2 is YFSETQ in the germline V gene. V lost 0 bases and J lost 5, with 11 bases in between. CDR3 loop: CASSLEQGLTEAFF. CDR3 coding DNA: TGCGCCAGCAGCTTGGAACAGGGTTTAACTGAAGCTTTCTTT.

This clone was observed a single time. This CDR3 reads CASSITGANYGYTF. The CDR3, as DNA: TGTGCCAGTAGTATTACAGGGGCTAACTATGGCTACACCTTC. The chain is built from TRBV19 and TRBJ1-2, with 7 bases fitting TRBD1. The CDR3 has 14 residues. Germline trimming cut 3 bases from V and 0 bases from J; bases unmatched to any gene: 1. Germline CDR1 LNHDA, CDR2 SQIVND (reference sequence).

The chain couples TRBV6-1 to TRBJ1-1; 9 bases align to TRBD1. From germline, CDR1 is MNHNS and CDR2 SASEGT. Germline trimming cut 4 bases from V and 5 bases from J; bases unmatched to any gene: 5. The CDR3 extends over 14 amino acids. The CDR3 loop is CASSGQGGETEAFF. The CDR3 DNA follows: TGTGCCAGCAGTGGACAGGGGGGAGAGACTGAAGCTTTCTTT.

This clone was seen only a few times. The J gene is TRBJ1-1, the V gene TRBV19, with 7 bases aligning to TRBD1. Germline lookup yields CDR1 LNHDA and CDR2 SQIVND (reference sequence). The CDR3 has 19 residues. After removal of 5 bases from V and 2 bases from J, the junction contained 20 bases not matched to a gene. DNA of the CDR3: TGTGCCAGTAGTCCCAGACAGGGAGAGGGATTCGTGGGAAACACTGAAGCTTTCTTT. This encodes CASSPRQGEGFVGNTEAFF.

V gene TRBV6-4 combines with J gene TRBJ1-2; D is perhaps TRBD1 (6 bases). The CDR3 sequence is 15 residues long. Germline-derived CDR1 and CDR2 are MRHNA and SNTAGT. V was pared by 6 bases and J by 2 bases, with 16 bases between. In DNA, the CDR3 is TGTGCCAGCAGGCCCGAACAGGGTCCCAACTATGGCTACACCTTC. Its protein is CASRPEQGPNYGYTF.

The rearrangement links TRBV5-1 to TRBJ2-5; 14 positions agree with TRBD2. In germline, CDR1 is SGHRS, CDR2 YFSETQ. CDR3 length: 16 amino acids. With V trimmed by 5 bases and J by 4 bases, 7 bases remained unmatched. This chain's CDR3 is CASSPGLAGVGETQYF. CDR3 nucleotides: TGCGCCAGCAGTCCGGGACTAGCGGGAGTCGGAGAGACCCAGTACTTC.

The rearrangement uses TRBV18 and TRBJ2-2, with D possibly TRBD2 on 6 matching bases. The V end lost 3 bases, the J end lost 6 bases, and 14 bases lay between the germline ends. This CDR3 is 15 amino acids long. Per the germline V gene, CDR1 is KGHSH and CDR2 is LQKENI. The CDR3 coding sequence is TGTGCCAGCTCACCTTGGAGGGGAACGGCCGGGGAGCTGTTTTTT. This translates into CASSPWRGTAGELFF.